Below are 27 T cell receptor beta chains sequenced from a single sample in a study of T cell repertoires in cytomegalovirus infection. These TCRs are of unknown antigen specificity. TCRdb ran MiXCR on the reads and lists one entry per CDR3 protein. The sample has approximately 300,000 distinct CDR3 sequences, 20% to 25% seen once. The sequencing here drew on cultured PBMCs, taken from culture after CMV antigen stimulation. The receptor set was obtained from a human donor in good health (CMV status not recorded). Some clones in this sample may be carry-over from other donors' samples.

With respect to this clonotype: A much larger clone is a single base away; this may be a read error. The V and J genes are TRBV7-8 and TRBJ1-5; D might be TRBD1 (5 bases). Trimming took off 7 bases at V and 5 bases at J, with 27 bases between the two ends. The CDR3 runs 18 residues. Germline V CDR1 and CDR2: SGHVS, FQNEAQ. The chain's CDR3 is CASKPAPWTRGPDQPQHF. CDR3 nucleotides: TGTGCCAGCAAACCCGCACCCTGGACACGCGGGCCAGATCAGCCCCAGCATTTT. The variable domain in full, completed from reference TRBV7-8 and TRBJ1-5, reads GAGVSQSPRYKVAKRGQDVALRCDPISGHVSLFWYQQALGQGPEFLTYFQNEAQLDKSGLPSDRFFAERPEGSVSTLKIQRTQQEDSAVYLCASKPAPWTRGPDQPQHFGDGTRLSIL.

The chain carries TRBV4-1 and TRBJ2-1; D call uncertain. The CDR3 spans 11 residues. V dropped 5 bases and J dropped 8 bases, with 7 bases sitting between them. Germline values: CDR1 MGHRA, CDR2 YSYEKL. The CDR3 is CASSKSDEQFF. The CDR3 DNA is TGCGCCAGCAGCAAGAGCGATGAGCAGTTCTTC.

This clonotype was seen many times. The chain is built from TRBV19 and TRBJ1-2; D is unresolved. This CDR3 is 13 amino acids long. Deletions cut 0 bases from V and 8 bases from J, with 10 bases between. Germline V CDR1 and CDR2: LNHDA, SQIVND (reference sequence). CDR3 DNA: TGTGCCAGTAGTATAGATGCGGCGGGAGGCTACACCTTC. Translated: CASSIDAAGGYTF.

This clonotype was counted only a few times. This chain connects TRBV10-3 to TRBJ2-1, with D perhaps TRBD2 (5 bases). The ends were cut back, 5 bases at V and 0 bases at J, with 11 bases in the middle. The CDR3 sequence is 15 residues long. Germline V gene sequence: CDR1 ENHRY, CDR2 SYGVKD. DNA of the CDR3: TGTGCCATCAGTCCAGCGGAATACTCCTACAATGAGCAGTTCTTC. It is translated as CAISPAEYSYNEQFF.

This clonotype was seen many times. The V gene is TRBV11-2, the J gene TRBJ2-7; tentatively, D is TRBD1 or TRBD2 (5 bases each). Germline loops: CDR1 SGHAT, CDR2 FQNNGV. This CDR3 contains 15 residues. V was trimmed by 5 bases and J by 3 bases, leaving 17 bases between them. The CDR3 is CASSPRQGDLYEQYV. In nucleotides, the CDR3 is TGTGCCAGCAGCCCCAGGCAGGGAGACCTCTACGAGCAGTACGTC.

The chain is built from TRBV7-8 and TRBJ2-5; D is unresolved. The CDR3 loop spans 14 amino acids. CDR1 is SGHVS, CDR2 FQNEAQ, per germline. V dropped 0 bases and J dropped 5 bases, with 10 bases sitting between them. The CDR3 nucleotides read TGTGCCAGCAGCTTAGCAAGCCAGTGGGAGACCCAGTACTTC. Translation gives CASSLASQWETQYF. Drawing the rest from reference TRBV7-8 and TRBJ2-5, the complete variable domain is GAGVSQSPRYKVAKRGQDVALRCDPISGHVSLFWYQQALGQGPEFLTYFQNEAQLDKSGLPSDRFFAERPEGSVSTLKIQRTQQEDSAVYLCASSLASQWETQYFGPGTRLLVL.

This clonotype was counted a few times. This sequence joins TRBV12-3 or TRBV12-4 and TRBJ2-1; no reliable D call. The CDR3 is made up of 11 amino acids. Trimming took 3 bases from V and 11 from J, leaving 8 bases between them. Here the CDR3 DNA reads TGTGCCAGCAGTTTCGCGTGGAAGCAGTTCTTC. It specifies CASSFAWKQFF.

This clonotype was seen repeatedly, ten times or more. The chain links TRBV10-3 to TRBJ2-3; TRBD2 agrees at 7 bases. This CDR3 is built from 14 residues. Trimming took 0 bases from V and 3 from J; bases not matched to a gene: 0. Per germline, CDR1 ENHRY and CDR2 SYGVKD. The CDR3, as DNA: TGTGCCATCAGTGAGTCTAGCGGGACAGATACGCAGTATTTT. This translates into CAISESSGTDTQYF.

This clonotype was recorded many times. This rearrangement joins TRBV7-6 to TRBJ1-1; no reliable D call. Germline-derived CDR1 and CDR2 are SGHVS and FNYEAQ. Trimming removed 2 bases from V and 3 bases from J, with 10 bases in between. The CDR3 has 14 amino acids. In DNA, the CDR3 is TGTGCCAGCAGCTTACAGAGCAAGGACACTGAAGCTTTCTTT. Translation: CASSLQSKDTEAFF.

This clonotype was counted many times. The chain uses TRBV7-9 and TRBJ2-1; 7 nucleotides line up with TRBD2. The CDR3 spans 18 residues. V lost 4 bases, J lost 0 bases, and 12 bases stayed unmatched. CDR1 and CDR2 from the germline V gene are SEHNR and FQNEAQ (reference sequence). CDR3 amino acids: CASSSELGLAGSYNEQFF. The CDR3 DNA sequence: TGTGCCAGCAGCTCCGAGTTGGGTTTAGCGGGCTCCTACAATGAGCAGTTCTTC. The full variable domain, with the rest looked up from reference TRBV7-9 and TRBJ2-1, is DTGVSQNPRHKITKRGQNVTFRCDPISEHNRLYWYRQTLGQGPEFLTYFQNEAQLEKSRLLSDRFSAERPKGSFSTLEIQRTEQGDSAMYLCASSSELGLAGSYNEQFFGPGTRLTVL.

On this clonotype: This may be a read error: a much more frequent sequence differs by one nucleotide. The chain recombines TRBV7-2 with TRBJ2-3; 10 bases agree with TRBD2. CDR1 is SGHTA and CDR2 is FQGNSA in the germline V gene. The CDR3 is 16 amino acids. CDR3 DNA: TGTGGCAGCAGCTTAGTCAGAGCGGGAGGGCAAAATACGCAGTATTTT. This sequence encodes CGSSLVRAGGQNTQYF.

V gene TRBV19 combines with J gene TRBJ1-2; D gene ambiguous. Germline values: CDR1 LNHDA, CDR2 SQIVND (reference sequence). CDR3 length: 14 amino acids. V lost 9 bases and J 2 bases, leaving 16 bases between the germline ends. The CDR3 spells CASKEQPANYGYTF. CDR3 nucleotide sequence: TGTGCCAGCAAAGAGCAGCCGGCAAACTATGGCTACACCTTC.

This rearrangement joins TRBV6-2 or TRBV6-3 to TRBJ2-3, with D unclear. The CDR3 loop spans 12 amino acids. V was pared by 5 bases and J by 6 bases, with 9 bases between. CDR1 is MNHEY, CDR2 SVGEGT, per germline. The CDR3 loop reads CASSAKGDTQYF. CDR3 DNA: TGTGCCAGCAGTGCGAAGGGTGATACGCAGTATTTT.

On this clonotype itself: The germline gene is not matched at one end of the junction; a read error may be the cause. V is TRBV7-6 and J is TRBJ2-2; D remains ambiguous. CDR3 length: 14 amino acids. Germline CDR1 is SGHVS and CDR2 is FNYEAQ. For the CDR3, the DNA is TGTGCTAGCAGCTTAAAAGGGAACACCGGGGAGCTGTTTTTT. Encoded protein: CASSLKGNTGELFF.

As regards this clonotype: It may be a read error: a sequence one base away is much more abundant. The rearrangement uses TRBV7-4 and TRBJ2-1; 7 bases fit TRBD2. From germline, CDR1 is SGHVT and CDR2 SQSDAQ. The CDR3 sequence is 16 residues long. The trim removed 1 base at V and 7 bases at J, leaving 10 bases unmatched. CDR3 loop: CASSLGGGLGKNEQFF. In DNA form, the CDR3 reads TGTGCCAGCAGCTTAGGAGGTGGACTAGGGAAAAATGAGCAGTTCTTC. The whole variable domain, remainder taken from reference TRBV7-4 and TRBJ2-1, is GAGVSQSPRYKVAKRGRDVALRCDSISGHVTLYWYRQTLGQGSEVLTYSQSDAQRDKSGRPSGRFSAERPERSVSTLKIQRTEQGDSAVYLCASSLGGGLGKNEQFFGPGTRLTVL.

In this sample, this clonotype turned up a few times. The V and J genes are TRBV7-2 and TRBJ2-7; TRBD2 matches at 9 bases. J was trimmed by 5 bases and V by 2 bases; bases with no gene match: 16. The CDR3 is made up of 18 amino acids. CDR1 and CDR2 (germline): SGHTA, FQGNSA. The CDR3 is CASSLSGGYSGSTHEQYF. The CDR3 DNA reads TGTGCCAGCAGCTTAAGCGGAGGATATAGCGGGAGTACCCACGAGCAGTACTTC. Based on the CDR3 plus reference TRBV7-2 and TRBJ2-7, the full variable domain is GAGVSQSPSNKVTEKGKDVELRCDPISGHTALYWYRQSLGQGLEFLIYFQGNSAPDKSGLPSDRFSAERTGGSVSTLTIQRTQQEDSAVYLCASSLSGGYSGSTHEQYFGPGTRLTVT.

V is TRBV7-9 and J is TRBJ2-3; the D gene is possibly TRBD2 (6 bases). Germline V gene lookup returns CDR1 SEHNR and CDR2 FQNEAQ (reference sequence). V lost 0 bases to trimming and J lost 5 bases, with 15 bases between them. The CDR3 extends over 16 amino acids. The CDR3 sequence is CASSLAGSGPRDTQYF. DNA of the CDR3: TGTGCCAGCAGCTTAGCCGGGAGCGGCCCCAGAGATACGCAGTATTTT.

This clonotype was observed many times. The rearrangement joins TRBV12-3 or TRBV12-4 to TRBJ2-1; D is perhaps TRBD1 (6 bases). With 7 bases removed from V and 7 bases from J, the gap between germline ends came to 17 bases. The CDR3 has 14 amino acids. The CDR3 bases are TGTGCCAGCATTTTTGGAACAGGGAGTAATGAGCAGTTCTTC. This encodes CASIFGTGSNEQFF.

This clonotype was recorded a few times. In DNA form, the CDR3 reads TGTGCCAGCAGTGAGGATATTGGCAGACCCCTGCCAGCAGATACGCAGTATTTT. Protein product: CASSEDIGRPLPADTQYF. This chain uses TRBV25-1 with TRBJ2-3, with D unclear. The CDR3 loop spans 18 amino acids. V lost 3 bases and J lost 4, with 23 bases in between. CDR1 and CDR2 from the germline V gene are MGHDK and SYGVNS.

The count of this clonotype is one. This chain links TRBV6-2 or TRBV6-3 with TRBJ2-2, with 10 bases identical to TRBD1. V was pared by 5 bases and J by 6 bases, with 9 bases of the junction left unmatched. Germline V gives CDR1 MNHEY, CDR2 SVGEGT. There are 16 residues in the CDR3. CDR3 coding DNA: TGTGCCAGCAGTCTACTCCCGGGACAGGGGCCCGGGGAGCTGTTTTTT. Protein product: CASSLLPGQGPGELFF.

This clonotype was found a few times. This chain uses TRBV25-1 with TRBJ1-4; no clear D gene. The CDR3 length is 14 residues. CDR1 is MGHDK, CDR2 SYGVNS, per germline. V lost 6 bases and J lost 8, with 16 bases in between. CDR3 sequence: CASRTSGGGEKLFF. CDR3 coding DNA: TGTGCCAGCAGGACTTCGGGAGGAGGAGAAAAACTGTTTTTT.

V is TRBV7-6 and J is TRBJ1-1, with TRBD1 matching 7 bases. Germline CDR1 reads SGHVS; CDR2 reads FNYEAQ. There are 14 residues in the CDR3. V lost 5 bases and J lost 0; bases outside the gene matches: 3. CDR3 nucleotide sequence: TGTGCCAGCAGCCGACAGGGTTTGAACACTGAAGCTTTCTTT. Amino acids: CASSRQGLNTEAFF.

This clonotype occurred a few times. The CDR3 sequence is CASRLGQDRHF. CDR3 in DNA: TGTGCCAGTAGGTTAGGGCAGGACCGGCATTTT. This chain uses TRBV19 with TRBJ1-5, with D unclear. From germline, CDR1 is LNHDA and CDR2 SQIVND (reference sequence). The CDR3 sequence is 11 residues long. The ends were cut back, 6 bases at V and 15 bases at J, with 15 bases in the middle. Supplemented by reference TRBV19 and TRBJ1-5, the full variable domain reads DGGITQSPKYLFRKEGQNVTLSCEQNLNHDAMYWYRQDPGQGLRLIYYSQIVNDFQKGDIAEGYSVSREKKESFPLTVTSAQKNPTAFYLCASRLGQDRHFGDGTRLSIL.

The rearrangement uses TRBV6-2 or TRBV6-3 and TRBJ2-2; D might be TRBD1 (5 bases). Germline loops: CDR1 MNHEY, CDR2 SVGEGT. V was clipped by 6 bases and J by 3 bases, with 14 bases between them. The CDR3 spans 15 residues. In DNA, the CDR3 is TGTGCCAGCAGGGCAGGACAATTATACACCGGGGAGCTGTTTTTT. It encodes CASRAGQLYTGELFF.

Here the CDR3 reads CSARDNVRWAVYSNQPQHF. CDR3 DNA sequence: TGCAGTGCTAGAGATAATGTAAGGTGGGCAGTCTATAGCAATCAGCCCCAGCATTTT. The V call is TRBV20-1, the J call TRBJ1-5, with D unresolved. V lost 0 bases and J lost 0, with 21 bases in between. The V gene's germline CDR1 is DFQATT and CDR2 SNEGSKA (reference sequence). This CDR3 has 19 residues.

The V call is TRBV19, the J call TRBJ2-1; D is ambiguous. Germline lookup yields CDR1 LNHDA and CDR2 SQIVND (reference sequence). CDR3 size: 16 residues. Trimming cost V 6 bases and J 2 bases, with 17 bases left between them. The CDR3 coding sequence is TGTGCCAGTAGCCCCCTCCGAGCGCCACCCTACAATGAGCAGTTCTTC. Encoded protein: CASSPLRAPPYNEQFF.

The genes are TRBV20-1 and TRBJ1-1; 12 bases match TRBD1. The CDR3 is 16 amino acids. The germline V gene has CDR1 DFQATT and CDR2 SNEGSKA (reference sequence). Trimming at V came to 7 bases and at J to 2 bases, leaving 11 bases not matched to a gene. CDR3 nucleotides: TGCAGTGGAAGGGGACAGGGGGCGGTGGGAAACACTGAAGCTTTCTTT. Its protein product is CSGRGQGAVGNTEAFF.